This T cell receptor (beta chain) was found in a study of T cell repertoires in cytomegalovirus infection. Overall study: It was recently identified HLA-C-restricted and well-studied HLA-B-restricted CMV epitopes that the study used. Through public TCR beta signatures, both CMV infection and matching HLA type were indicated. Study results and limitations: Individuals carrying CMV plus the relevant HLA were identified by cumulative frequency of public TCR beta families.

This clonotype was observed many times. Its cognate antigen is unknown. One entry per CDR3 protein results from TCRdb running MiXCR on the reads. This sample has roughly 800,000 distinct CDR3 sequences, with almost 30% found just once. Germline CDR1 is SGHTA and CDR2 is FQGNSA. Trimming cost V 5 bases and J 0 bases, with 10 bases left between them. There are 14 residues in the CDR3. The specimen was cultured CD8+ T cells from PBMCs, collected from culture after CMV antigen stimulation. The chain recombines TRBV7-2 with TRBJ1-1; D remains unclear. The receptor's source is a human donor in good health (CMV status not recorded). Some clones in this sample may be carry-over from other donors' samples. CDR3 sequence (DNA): TGTGCCAGCAGCCCCCTAAGTATGAACACTGAAGCTTTCTTT. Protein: CASSPLSMNTEAFF.